This T cell receptor beta chain was retrieved from a study of breast tumors, draining lymph nodes, adjacent tissues. Points from the study as a whole: Tumor repertoires ranked between lymph nodes and nontumor tissue in diversity, with V and J gene preferences.

In TCRdb, the multiplex PCR reads were re-called with MiXCR into one record per CDR3 protein. The sample carries about 130,000 distinct CDR3 sequences, nearly 20% recorded once. The lymph nodes were axillary draining lymph nodes from breast cancer patients. This clonotype was seen repeatedly, ten times or more. Its antigen is not known. Trimming removed 2 bases from V and 5 bases from J, with 9 bases in between. Germline CDR1 reads SGHTA; CDR2 reads FQGNSA. The CDR3 length is 13 residues. The gene calls are TRBV7-2 and TRBJ2-5; unclear D gene. The sample comprised axillary lymph node tissue. The TCR originated in a female donor with breast cancer. Some clones in this sample may be carry-over from other donors' samples. The CDR3 reads CASSLQRVETQYF. The CDR3, as DNA: TGTGCCAGCAGCTTACAAAGGGTGGAGACCCAGTACTTC.